This is a list of T cell receptor beta chains from one sample in a study of monozygotic twins with inflammatory bowel disease. TCRdb re-called the 5' RACE reads, yielding one record per CDR3 amino acid sequence without DNA. In all, the sample yields approximately 200,000 distinct CDR3 sequences. The sequencing sample was made of blood. These receptors were collected from a human donor with ulcerative colitis or Crohn's disease, or a healthy co-twin of an affected twin (not recorded which). The CDR3 runs from the conserved cysteine through the conserved F or W. Fields, in order: V gene, J gene, CDR3 protein.

TRBV9	TRBJ2-3	CASSVSGRPTDTQYF
TRBV11-2	TRBJ2-1	CASSYTGTSGRAAYNEQFF
TRBV20-1	TRBJ2-1	CSAPNQRGSGEQFF
TRBV11-2	TRBJ1-3	CASSFGPPSSGNTIYF
TRBV5-1	TRBJ1-1	CASSYGTGAFNTEAFF
TRBV4-1	TRBJ2-1	CASGFGTSEFDEQFF
TRBV28	TRBJ1-2	CASSFGGLVYGYTF
TRBV12-3/TRBV12-4	TRBJ1-1	CASSFGGKDTEAFF
TRBV20-1	TRBJ2-2	CSAKTNGRTSNTGELFF
TRBV2	TRBJ2-1	CASTLQGNGEQFF
TRBV7-2	TRBJ2-3	CASSPRGLAGADTQYF
TRBV5-1	TRBJ2-5	CASSYDGKAQETQYF
TRBV20-1	TRBJ2-2	CSALDMGGTGELFF
TRBV6-6	TRBJ2-2	CASMSRGPGELFF
TRBV12-3/TRBV12-4	TRBJ1-5	CATQTSNQPQHF
TRBV12-3/TRBV12-4	TRBJ2-2	CAGQGQGNTGELFF
TRBV7-9	TRBJ1-2	CASSGTGGASNYGYTF
TRBV12-3/TRBV12-4	TRBJ1-6	CASRRRTVYNSPLHF
TRBV20-1	TRBJ2-6	CSARDSSGGRSGANVLTF
TRBV5-1	TRBJ2-6	CASSLHPTGATVLTF
TRBV29-1	TRBJ2-1	CSVDGQVYNEQFF
TRBV6-2/TRBV6-3	TRBJ2-5	CASTNSLWREGETQYF
TRBV7-9	TRBJ2-3	CASSPQGLAIFGDTQYF
TRBV18	TRBJ2-7	CASSVGTGREQYF
TRBV28	TRBJ2-6	CASKGGGAAGANVLTF
TRBV20-1	TRBJ2-5	CSARDQGWETQYF
TRBV5-1	TRBJ2-1	CASSLAGEGLEQFF
TRBV7-2	TRBJ1-5	CASSSQGASGNQPQHF
TRBV11-2	TRBJ1-6	CASSFPASNSPLHF
TRBV9	TRBJ2-7	CASSVATSSEQYF
TRBV12-3/TRBV12-4	TRBJ1-1	CASTRGGNTEAFF
TRBV12-3/TRBV12-4	TRBJ2-1	CASSLSWRGVYNEQFF
TRBV19	TRBJ2-2	CASSIDRPYTGELFF
TRBV30	TRBJ1-5	CAWSVQGAGQPQHF
TRBV12-3/TRBV12-4	TRBJ1-3	CASSLRGASGNTIYF
TRBV2	TRBJ2-5	CASSRGGAGRQETQYF
TRBV27	TRBJ1-5	CASSSGYSNQPQHF
TRBV19	TRBJ1-6	CASSAFRGDSPLHF
TRBV5-1	TRBJ2-3	CASSLAGNAMGDTQYF
TRBV6-6	TRBJ2-1	CASSSWDEQFF
TRBV4-2	TRBJ2-1	CASSQDPLAGGGDEQFF
TRBV7-2	TRBJ2-3	CASSLVQYTDTQYF
TRBV4-2	TRBJ2-3	CASSQDPSGGLHTDTQYF
TRBV19	TRBJ1-6	CASSIGLNGDSPLHF
TRBV29-1	TRBJ1-2	CSVELRGHGYTF
TRBV28	TRBJ2-3	CASMSGPTDTQYF
TRBV10-3	TRBJ2-3	CAIRTDRINTDTQYF
TRBV7-2	TRBJ2-4	CASSLGPGEYMQYF
TRBV10-3	TRBJ2-3	CAISESRDTQYF
TRBV7-3	TRBJ2-7	CASSLEPAGAYEQYF
TRBV27	TRBJ2-5	CASSFSPIQETQYF
TRBV24-1	TRBJ2-3	CATSDSSTDTQYF
TRBV10-3	TRBJ2-1	CAVAGEGRGHNEQFF
TRBV21-1	TRBJ2-1	CASSKGVRGGNEQFF
TRBV6-9	TRBJ2-5	CASSQWTGQKETQYF